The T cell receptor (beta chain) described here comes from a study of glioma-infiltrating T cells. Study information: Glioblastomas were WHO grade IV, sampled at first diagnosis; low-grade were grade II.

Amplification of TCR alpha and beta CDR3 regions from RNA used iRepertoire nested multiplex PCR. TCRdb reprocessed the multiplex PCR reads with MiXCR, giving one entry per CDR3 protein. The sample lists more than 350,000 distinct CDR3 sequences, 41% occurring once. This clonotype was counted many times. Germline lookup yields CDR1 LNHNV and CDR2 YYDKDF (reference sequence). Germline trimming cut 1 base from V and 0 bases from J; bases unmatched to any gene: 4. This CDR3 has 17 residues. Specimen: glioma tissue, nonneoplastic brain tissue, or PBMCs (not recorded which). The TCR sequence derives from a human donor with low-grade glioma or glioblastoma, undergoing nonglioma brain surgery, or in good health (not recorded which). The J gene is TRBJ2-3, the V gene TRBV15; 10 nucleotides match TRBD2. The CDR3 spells CATSRGLAGFSTDTQYF. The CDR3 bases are TGTGCCACCAGCAGAGGACTAGCGGGTTTTAGCACAGATACGCAGTATTTT.